This T cell receptor beta chain was found in a study of PD-1 blockade in mismatch repair-deficient tumors. Study-level background: Patients had about 13 mismatch repair-deficient cancer types and were previously treated and progressing.

A remark on this clone: Its target is not known.

Study-level results: Tumor-resident clones, often absent from pretreatment blood, expanded after pembrolizumab and then contracted.

Trimming removed 1 base from V and 2 bases from J, with 10 bases in between. The CDR3 extends over 15 amino acids. Germline CDR1 reads LNHDA; CDR2 reads SQIVND (reference sequence). Profiling relied on immunoSEQ multiplex PCR, and the TCRdb table lists in-frame clones only, not all of them. This table has 70,000 to 90,000 clones, about four fifths appearing once. Sequenced material: peripheral blood, taken 44 weeks after starting pembrolizumab. The TCR originated in an adult with mismatch repair-deficient cancer. V and J are TRBV19 and TRBJ2-3; D unresolved. The CDR3 here is CASSIVDQNTDTQYF. The CDR3 DNA is TGTGCCAGTAGTATAGTTGACCAGAACACAGATACGCAGTATTTT.